This T cell receptor beta chain was captured in a study of regulatory T cells in long-lasting Graves disease (dated by TCRdb to about 2021). Regarding the study in general: To count as having persistent Graves' disease, a patient had to have received antithyroid drug treatment for over 5 years with TSH receptor autoantibodies remaining persistently positive. Peripheral blood TCR sequencing and RNA sequencing compared persistent Graves' disease patients with newly diagnosed Graves' disease patients. A total of about 35 samples underwent TCR sequencing, from about 13 patients with persistent Graves' disease and some 20 patients with newly diagnosed Graves' disease. In the clinical cohort, patients with persistent Graves' disease had used antithyroid drugs for an average of roughly ten years. The study was registered as a clinical trial and conducted in China. Here is what the overall study found, with its caveats: Lower TCR Shannon entropy and fewer highly expanded clones were observed in persistent Graves' disease patients than in newly diagnosed patients, which suggested clonal expansion. Peripheral blood alone was examined, since thyroid tissue, which constituted the primary lesion, could not be accessed. More public clonotypes were shared among persistent patients (2,741) than among newly diagnosed patients (more than 900). Only the TCR beta chain was sequenced and analyzed. The authors noted that the small sample size was a limitation that may lower accuracy.

This clonotype turned up a few times. Its antigen target is currently unknown. The sample holds no much larger clone one base away, and base qualities are not on file. According to the study, the label for this sample's time point signals: persistent/refractory GD, antithyroid drugs over 5 years with positive TRAb. For both TCR sequencing and RNA sequencing, RNA was extracted from PBMCs in TRIzol. The diagnosis of Graves' disease followed American Thyroid Association guidelines. The patients came from an endocrinology department in Xi'an, China. Each patient gave approximately 9.7 milliliters of peripheral blood, collected in an EDTA anticoagulant tube. Ficoll Paque Plus density gradient separation was used to isolate PBMCs, and no further T cell sorting was done. An Agilent 2100 Bioanalyzer and agarose gel were used to assess RNA quality, and a NanoDrop 2000 was used to measure RNA concentration.

The library was obtained by multiplex PCR. Sequencing relied on an Illumina HiSeq 4000. iRepertoire HTBI primers and Arm-PCR amplification of CDR3 regions were used to construct TCR beta libraries. Before sequencing, the PCR products underwent gel purification. The paper's processing steps were these. Gene usage analysis of CDR3 amino acid clonotypes used the 55 to 80 TRBV and fewer than 15 TRBJ segments found across samples. COPE and FqMerger were used to merge filtered high-quality paired reads into contigs. Contigs were aligned with BLAST to IMGT TRBV, TRBD and TRBJ reference genes, and CDR3 was defined per IMGT. Any clonotype with a frequency above 0.1% was classified as a highly expanded clone. Shannon entropy was used to measure repertoire diversity, and the Gini coefficient was used to measure V-J evenness. A clonotype found in more than one individual was treated as public. TCRdb reanalyzed the raw reads on its own, using fastp at Q25 for trimming and MiXCR for clone calling, and kept in-frame beta chains. When rows share a CDR3 protein, they turn into one entry using the most common DNA and genes. The V and J calls follow TCRdb's processing rather than the paper's. The sample table holds 450,000 or so distinct CDR3 sequences, of which roughly 23% were seen once. Of the sample, under 15% is held by the ten largest clones.

The sequence was collected from a female donor with Graves disease. The sequencing here drew on peripheral blood mononuclear cells (PBMCs), taken when the disease was refractory, from a patient treated with antithyroid drugs.

In nucleotide form, the sequence is TGTGCCAGCAGCTTAAGCGGGGATACGCAGTATTTT. Translated, this gives CASSLSGDTQYF. The chain employs TRBV7-8 and TRBJ2-3; matching of 6 bases hints at TRBD2 as the D gene. V and J lose 2 bases and 6 bases, and a span of 6 bases separates them. CDR1 and CDR2, per the germline V gene, are SGHVS and FQNEAQ. Taken from cysteine to phenylalanine, the CDR3 has 12 residues. CDR3 DNA only is kept here, 36 bases in frame from base 1.